This TCR beta chain was retrieved from a study of cytomegalovirus exposure and HLA in healthy donors. Study results and caveats: As was reported, the classifier diagnosed cytomegalovirus status with high specificity and sensitivity. CMV serostatus stood as the only immune exposure information on hand. According to the study, 150 to 200 TCR beta chains were cytomegalovirus-associated. Trimming of TCR beta V- and J-genes showed a link, identified in a later analysis, to a missense DCLRE1C variant.

With respect to this clone: Its cognate antigen is unknown.

PCR used 60 Vbeta primers and 13 Jbeta primers. The repertoire was sequenced with immunoSEQ multiplex PCR; TCRdb's copy has only in-frame clones and lacks some. Among about 180,000 clones listed, around 82% were seen once. The germline V gene has CDR1 MNHEY and CDR2 SMNVEV (reference sequence). The CDR3 sequence is 17 residues long. Deletions cut 0 bases from V and 2 bases from J, with 15 bases between. The source of this sequence is a middle-aged man in good health and CMV-seronegative. The material sequenced was PBMCs. V usage is TRBV27 and J usage is TRBJ2-3; a weak D match, TRBD2 (6 bases). DNA of the CDR3: TGTGCCAGCAGTTTATCAGATCGGGCGGGGACCACAGATACGCAGTATTTT. Its protein is CASSLSDRAGTTDTQYF.